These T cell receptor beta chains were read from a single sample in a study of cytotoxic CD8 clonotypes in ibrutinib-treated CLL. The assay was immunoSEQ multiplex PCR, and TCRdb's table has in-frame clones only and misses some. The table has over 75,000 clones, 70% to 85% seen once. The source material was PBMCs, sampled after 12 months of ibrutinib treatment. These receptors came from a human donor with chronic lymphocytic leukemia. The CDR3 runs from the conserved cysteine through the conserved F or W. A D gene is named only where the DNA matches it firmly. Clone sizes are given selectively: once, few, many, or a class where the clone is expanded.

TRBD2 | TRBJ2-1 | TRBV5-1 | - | CASSQIPGLQNEQFF | TGCGCCAGCAGCCAAATACCGGGACTACAAAATGAGCAGTTCTTC
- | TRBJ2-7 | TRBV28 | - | CASSFRGVISYEQYF | TGTGCCAGCAGTTTTAGGGGGGTTATCTCCTACGAGCAGTACTTC
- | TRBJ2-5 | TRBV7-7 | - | CASSLDSTTQYF | TGTGCCAGCAGCTTAGACTCAACGACCCAGTACTTC
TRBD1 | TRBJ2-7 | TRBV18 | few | CASSPQGAGEQYF | TGTGCCAGCTCACCTCAGGGGGCAGGCGAGCAGTACTTC
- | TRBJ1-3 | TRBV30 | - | CAWSRDRQAGNTIYF | TGTGCCTGGAGTCGCGACAGACAGGCTGGAAACACCATATATTTT
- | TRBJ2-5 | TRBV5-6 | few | CASSLWTQETQYF | TGTGCCAGCAGCTTGTGGACTCAAGAGACCCAGTACTTC
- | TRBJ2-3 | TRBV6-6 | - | CASSYRDTQYF | TGTGCCAGCAGTTACCGAGATACGCAGTATTTT
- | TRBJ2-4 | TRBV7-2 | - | CASSSTGNIQYF | TGTGCCAGCAGCTCGACTGGAAACATTCAGTACTTC
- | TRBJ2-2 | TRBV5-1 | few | CASSLVLNTGELFF | TGCGCCAGCAGCTTGGTACTAAACACCGGGGAGCTGTTTTTT
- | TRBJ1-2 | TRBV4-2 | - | CASSQDGLVGSLYGYTF | TGTGCCAGCAGCCAAGATGGCCTAGTGGGGAGCCTCTATGGCTACACCTTC
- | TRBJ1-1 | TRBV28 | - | CASSLSQGGLDTEAFF | TGTGCCAGCAGTTTATCCCAGGGAGGACTGGACACTGAAGCTTTCTTT
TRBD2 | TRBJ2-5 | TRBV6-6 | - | CASSTLAGGETQYF | TGTGCCAGCAGTACACTAGCGGGGGGAGAGACCCAGTACTTC
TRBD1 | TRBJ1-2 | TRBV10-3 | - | CAISDRGDDGYTF | TGTGCCATCAGTGACAGGGGGGATGATGGCTACACCTTC
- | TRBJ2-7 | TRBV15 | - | CATSRVGRGPGEQYF | TGTGCCACCAGCAGAGTGGGCAGGGGCCCCGGGGAGCAGTACTTC
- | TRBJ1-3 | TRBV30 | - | CAWSVRGFLSGNTIYF | TGTGCCTGGAGTGTACGGGGGTTTCTCTCTGGAAACACCATATATTTT
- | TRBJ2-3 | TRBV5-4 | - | CASSRGQSSTDTQYF | TGTGCCAGCAGCCGAGGACAGTCTAGCACAGATACGCAGTATTTT
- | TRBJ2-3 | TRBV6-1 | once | CASSWRTETDTQYF | TGTGCCAGCAGTTGGAGGACGGAGACGGATACGCAGTATTTT
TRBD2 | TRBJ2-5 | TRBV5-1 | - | CASSSSGGADETQYF | TGCGCCAGCAGCTCCAGCGGGGGGGCCGACGAGACCCAGTACTTC
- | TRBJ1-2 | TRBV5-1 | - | CASSLDGDGYTF | TGCGCCAGCAGCTTGGACGGCGATGGCTACACCTTC
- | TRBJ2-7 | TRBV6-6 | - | CASSYTGTGTYEQYF | TGTGCCAGCAGTTACACCGGGACGGGAACCTACGAGCAGTACTTC